The entry below gives a single TCR beta chain sequence along with its context. Germline V gene data show CDR1 as SGDLS and CDR2 as YYNGEE. V dropped 4 bases and J dropped 4; count of bases not matched to a gene: 10. This CDR3 is 16 amino acids long. Generated by immunoSEQ multiplex PCR, the TCRdb table keeps only in-frame clones and is missing some. The sample shows about 21,000 clones, 75% to 85% of them seen only once. The data were obtained in a study of glioma-infiltrating T cells after dendritic cell vaccination. As for the study in general: Dendritic cells derived from monocytes and pulsed with autologous tumor lysate formed the vaccine.

This sequence originates from a human donor with glioblastoma. The chain is built from TRBV9 and TRBJ2-1; TRBD1 agrees at 8 bases. Sequencing was performed on blood, taken before dendritic cell vaccination. CDR3 DNA: TGTGCCAGCAGCTCCTCGGCCAGGGGGCTTTACAATGAGCAGTTCTTC. Translated, it gives CASSSSARGLYNEQFF. Based on the CDR3 plus reference TRBV9 and TRBJ2-1, the full variable domain is DSGVTQTPKHLITATGQRVTLRCSPRSGDLSVYWYQQSLDQGLQFLIQYYNGEERAKGNILERFSAQQFPDLHSELNLSSLELGDSALYFCASSSSARGLYNEQFFGPGTRLTVL.